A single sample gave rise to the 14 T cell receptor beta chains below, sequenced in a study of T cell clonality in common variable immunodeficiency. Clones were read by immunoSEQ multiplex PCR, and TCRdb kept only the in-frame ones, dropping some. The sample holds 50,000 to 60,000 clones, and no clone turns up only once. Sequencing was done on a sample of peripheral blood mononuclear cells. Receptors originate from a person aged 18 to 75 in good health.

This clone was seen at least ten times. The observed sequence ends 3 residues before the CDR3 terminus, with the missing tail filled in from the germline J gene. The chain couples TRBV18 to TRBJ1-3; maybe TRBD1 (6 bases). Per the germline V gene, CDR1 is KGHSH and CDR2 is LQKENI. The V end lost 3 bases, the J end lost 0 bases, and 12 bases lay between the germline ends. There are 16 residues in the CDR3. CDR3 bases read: TGTGCCAGCTCACCCGTGGACAGAAACTCTGGAAACACC. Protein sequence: CASSPVDRNSGNT. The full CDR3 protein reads CASSPVDRNSGNTIYF.

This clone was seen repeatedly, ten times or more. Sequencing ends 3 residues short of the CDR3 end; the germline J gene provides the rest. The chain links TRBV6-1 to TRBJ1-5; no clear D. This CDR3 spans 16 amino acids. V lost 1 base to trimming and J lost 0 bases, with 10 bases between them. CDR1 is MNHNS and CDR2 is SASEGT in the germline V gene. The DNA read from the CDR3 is TGTGCCAGCAGTGAAGGGGCAGGCCATAGCAATCAGCCC. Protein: CASSEGAGHSNQP. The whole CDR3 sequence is CASSEGAGHSNQPQHF.

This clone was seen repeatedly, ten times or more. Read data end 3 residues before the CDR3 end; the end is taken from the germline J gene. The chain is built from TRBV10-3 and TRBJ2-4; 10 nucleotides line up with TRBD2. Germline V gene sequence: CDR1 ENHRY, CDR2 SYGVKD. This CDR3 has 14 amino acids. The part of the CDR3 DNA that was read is TGTGCATCGTCTAGCGGGGGAGATCAAGAGACT. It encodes CASSSGGDQET. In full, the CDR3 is CASSSGGDQETQYF.

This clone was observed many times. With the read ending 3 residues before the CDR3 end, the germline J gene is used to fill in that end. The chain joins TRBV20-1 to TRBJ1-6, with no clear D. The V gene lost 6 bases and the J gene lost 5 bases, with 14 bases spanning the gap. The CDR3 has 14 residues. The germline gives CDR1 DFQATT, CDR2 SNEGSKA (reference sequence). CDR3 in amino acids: CSALRRVDNSPLHF. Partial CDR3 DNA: TGCAGTGCCCTTCGTCGGGTTGATAATTCACCC.

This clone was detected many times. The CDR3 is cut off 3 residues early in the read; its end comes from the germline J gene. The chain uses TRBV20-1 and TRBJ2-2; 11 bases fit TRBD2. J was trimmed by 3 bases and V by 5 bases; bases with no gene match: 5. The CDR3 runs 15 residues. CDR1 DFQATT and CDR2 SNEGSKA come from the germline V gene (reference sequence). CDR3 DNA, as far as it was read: TGCAGTGCTCCTGGACTAGCGGGCTACACCGGGGAG. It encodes CSAPGLAGYTGE. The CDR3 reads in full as CSAPGLAGYTGELFF.

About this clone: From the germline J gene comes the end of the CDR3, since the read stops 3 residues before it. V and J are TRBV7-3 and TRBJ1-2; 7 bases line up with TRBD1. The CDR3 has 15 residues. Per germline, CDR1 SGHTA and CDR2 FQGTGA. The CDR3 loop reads CASSPGGSSYNDYTF. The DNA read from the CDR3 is TGTGCCAGCAGCCCAGGGGGAAGCTCCTACAATGAC. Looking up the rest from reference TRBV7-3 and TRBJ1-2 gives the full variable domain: GAGVSQTPSNKVTEKGKYVELRCDPISGHTALYWYRQSLGQGPEFLIYFQGTGAADDSGLPNDRFFAVRPEGSVSTLKIQRTERGDSAVYLCASSPGGSSYNDYTFGSGTRLTVV.

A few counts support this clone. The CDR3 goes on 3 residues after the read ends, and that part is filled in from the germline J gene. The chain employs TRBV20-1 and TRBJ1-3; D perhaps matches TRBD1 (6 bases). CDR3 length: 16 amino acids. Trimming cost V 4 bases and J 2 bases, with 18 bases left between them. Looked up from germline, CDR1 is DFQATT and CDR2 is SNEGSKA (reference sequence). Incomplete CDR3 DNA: TGCAGTGCTACCATCACCCCAGGGGCGGCTGGAAACACC. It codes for CSATITPGAAGNT. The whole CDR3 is CSATITPGAAGNTIYF.

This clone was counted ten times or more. This chain's CDR3 is CASSPSNVLTF. Incomplete CDR3 DNA: TGTGCCAGCAGCCCTTCCAACGTC. The genes are TRBV7-2 and TRBJ2-6; the D is unclear. The read terminates 3 residues before the CDR3 end, so the remaining end is supplied by the germline J gene. Germline-derived CDR1 and CDR2 are SGHTA and FQGNSA. The CDR3 is 11 residues long. The V gene lost 5 bases and the J gene lost 8 bases, with 4 bases spanning the gap.

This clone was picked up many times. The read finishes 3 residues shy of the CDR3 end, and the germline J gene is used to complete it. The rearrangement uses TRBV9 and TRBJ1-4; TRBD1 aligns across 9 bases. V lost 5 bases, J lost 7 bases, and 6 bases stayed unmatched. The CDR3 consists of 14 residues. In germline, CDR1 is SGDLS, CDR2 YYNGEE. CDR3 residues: CASSRTGGLEKLFF. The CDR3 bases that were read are TGTGCCAGCAGTCGAACAGGGGGCCTTGAAAAA. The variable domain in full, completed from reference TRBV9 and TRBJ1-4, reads DSGVTQTPKHLITATGQRVTLRCSPRSGDLSVYWYQQSLDQGLQFLIQYYNGEERAKGNILERFSAQQFPDLHSELNLSSLELGDSALYFCASSRTGGLEKLFFGSGTQLSVL.

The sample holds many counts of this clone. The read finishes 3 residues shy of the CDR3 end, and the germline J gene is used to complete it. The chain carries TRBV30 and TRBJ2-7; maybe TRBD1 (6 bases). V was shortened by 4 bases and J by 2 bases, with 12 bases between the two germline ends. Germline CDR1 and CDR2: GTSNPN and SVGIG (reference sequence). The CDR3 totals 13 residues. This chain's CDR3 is CAWTGALTYEQYF. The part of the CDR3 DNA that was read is TGTGCCTGGACAGGGGCTCTAACCTACGAG.

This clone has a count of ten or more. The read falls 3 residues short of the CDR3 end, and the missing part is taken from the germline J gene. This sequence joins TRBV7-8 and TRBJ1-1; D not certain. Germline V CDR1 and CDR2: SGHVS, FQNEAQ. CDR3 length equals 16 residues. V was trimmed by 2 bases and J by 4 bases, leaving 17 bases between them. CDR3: CASSLLSHPSGTEAFF. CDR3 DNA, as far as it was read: TGTGCCAGCAGCTTATTAAGCCACCCCTCGGGCACTGAA.

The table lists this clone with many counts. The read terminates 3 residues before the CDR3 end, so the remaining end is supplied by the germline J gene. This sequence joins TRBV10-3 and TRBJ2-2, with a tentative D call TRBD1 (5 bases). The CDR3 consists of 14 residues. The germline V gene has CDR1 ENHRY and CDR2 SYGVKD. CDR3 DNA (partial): TGTGCCATCAGTGTAGCAGATGGGGCCAACGTG. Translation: CAISVADGANV. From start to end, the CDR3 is CAISVADGANVLFF.

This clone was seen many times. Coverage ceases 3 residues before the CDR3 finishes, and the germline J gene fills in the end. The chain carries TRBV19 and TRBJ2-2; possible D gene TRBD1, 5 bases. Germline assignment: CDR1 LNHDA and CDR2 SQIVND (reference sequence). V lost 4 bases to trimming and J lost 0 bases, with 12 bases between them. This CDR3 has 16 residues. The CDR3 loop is CASSKQAHTNTGELFF. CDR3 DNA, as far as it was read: TGTGCCAGTAGTAAACAGGCCCATACGAACACCGGGGAG.

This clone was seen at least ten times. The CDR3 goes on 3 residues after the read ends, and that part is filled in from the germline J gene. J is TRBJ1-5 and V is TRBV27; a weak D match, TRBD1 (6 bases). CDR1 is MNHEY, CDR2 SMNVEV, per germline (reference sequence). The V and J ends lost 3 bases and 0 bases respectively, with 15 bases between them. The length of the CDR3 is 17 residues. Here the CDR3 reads CASSLTGTSYSNQPQHF. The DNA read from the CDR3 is TGTGCCAGCAGTTTGACAGGAACGTCATATAGCAATCAGCCC.